Listed below are T cell receptor beta chains from one sample, sequenced in a study of control samples from healthy donors and cancer patients. Generated by immunoSEQ multiplex PCR, the TCRdb table keeps only in-frame clones and is missing some. This table holds around 93,000 clones, roughly 92% found once. The specimen was blood. These receptors were taken from a human donor in good health. The donor label of this sample is uncertain. Both conserved end residues are part of each CDR3. D genes are given only for firm matches. Clone size appears in some rows only: once, few, many, or a class for an expanded clone.

j_call	v_call	clone_size	d_call	cdr3_aa	cdr3_nt
TRBJ1-2	TRBV5-1	-	TRBD1	CASSLDGQGAGGYTF	TGCGCCAGCAGCTTGGACGGACAGGGGGCGGGTGGCTACACCTTC
TRBJ1-2	TRBV12-3/TRBV12-4	-	-	CASSTPGHGYTF	TGTGCCAGCAGTACCCCAGGGCATGGCTACACCTTC
TRBJ1-1	TRBV30	-	-	CAWSATRNTEAFF	TGTGCCTGGAGTGCGACCCGAAACACTGAAGCTTTCTTT
TRBJ1-2	TRBV25-1	-	-	CASSEGGYGYTF	TGTGCCAGCAGTGAGGGGGGCTATGGCTACACCTTC
TRBJ2-3	TRBV6-1	-	-	CASSEKGVRVPSGTDTQYF	TGTGCCAGCAGTGAAAAGGGCGTCAGAGTGCCATCAGGCACAGATACGCAGTATTTT
TRBJ2-5	TRBV2	-	-	CASRGGIVETQYF	TGTGCCAGCAGAGGGGGAATTGTAGAGACCCAGTACTTC
TRBJ2-1	TRBV11-1	few	-	CASSKLGTYNEQFF	TGTGCCAGCAGCAAACTAGGTACATACAATGAGCAGTTCTTC
TRBJ1-1	TRBV7-2	-	-	CASSLSRGMNTEAFF	TGTGCCAGCAGCTTATCTAGGGGTATGAACACTGAAGCTTTCTTT
TRBJ1-4	TRBV9	-	-	CASSVSESEKLFF	TGTGCCAGCAGCGTATCGGAATCGGAAAAACTGTTTTTT
TRBJ2-2	TRBV5-6	-	TRBD1	CASSSGTGFGGELFF	TGTGCCAGCAGTTCCGGGACAGGGTTCGGCGGGGAGCTGTTTTTT
TRBJ2-7	TRBV7-6	few	-	CASSFIETGINEQYF	TGTGCCAGCAGCTTCATAGAGACAGGTATAAACGAGCAGTACTTC
TRBJ1-1	TRBV2	-	-	CASSVKGMNTEAFF	TGTGCCAGCAGTGTTAAGGGTATGAACACTGAAGCTTTCTTT
TRBJ2-7	TRBV6-5	-	TRBD1	CASSTRDSTYEQYF	TGTGCCAGCAGTACCCGGGACAGTACCTACGAGCAGTACTTC
TRBJ1-6	TRBV18	-	TRBD1	CASSPQNRGSPLHF	TGTGCCAGCTCACCCCAGAACAGGGGTTCACCCCTCCACTTT
TRBJ2-1	TRBV3-1/TRBV3-2	-	TRBD2	CASSQDLAGGLNEQFF	TGTGCCAGCAGCCAAGACCTAGCGGGGGGGCTCAATGAGCAGTTCTTC
TRBJ2-4	TRBV7-2	-	-	CASSPARPSKNIQYF	TGCGCCAGCAGCCCCGCTAGACCTTCTAAAAACATTCAGTACTTC
TRBJ1-1	TRBV29-1	-	TRBD1	CSVEAGGGYSEAFF	TGCAGCGTTGAAGCAGGGGGCGGATATTCTGAAGCTTTCTTT
TRBJ1-1	TRBV6-5	once	-	CASRDGPEAFF	TGTGCCAGCAGAGATGGACCTGAAGCTTTCTTT
TRBJ1-5	TRBV19	-	TRBD1	CASKQGTSNQPQHF	TGTGCCAGTAAACAGGGGACAAGCAATCAGCCCCAGCATTTT
TRBJ1-1	TRBV10-2	-	-	CASSAGDRLRNTEAFF	TGCGCCAGCAGTGCTGGAGACAGACTCAGGAACACTGAAGCTTTCTTT
TRBJ2-7	TRBV19	-	TRBD2	CASSREVGYEQYF	TGTGCCAGTAGTCGGGAGGTCGGATACGAGCAGTACTTC
TRBJ2-3	TRBV18	-	-	CASSLNDGGTHTQYF	TGTGCCAGCTCACTTAACGACGGGGGGACACATACGCAGTATTTT
TRBJ2-7	TRBV28	-	-	CASSLSAGKQYF	TGTGCCAGCAGTTTATCCGCGGGTAAGCAGTACTTC
TRBJ1-1	TRBV11-3	-	TRBD1	CASSFRGQEAFF	TGTGCCAGCAGCTTCCGGGGACAGGAAGCTTTCTTT
TRBJ2-1	TRBV6-2/TRBV6-3	-	-	CASSYPLAGLASYNEQFF	TGTGCCAGCAGTTATCCTCTGGCGGGGCTAGCGAGCTACAATGAGCAGTTCTTC
TRBJ2-1	TRBV11-1	-	-	CASSLRQGRHNEQFF	TGTGCCAGCAGCTTAAGGCAGGGGCGGCACAATGAGCAGTTCTTC
TRBJ2-1	TRBV7-6	once	TRBD2	CASSISSGGAYNEQFF	TGTGCCAGCAGCATCTCTAGCGGGGGGGCGTATAATGAGCAGTTCTTC
TRBJ1-5	TRBV19	-	-	CASSIVWGVSNQPQHF	TGTGCCAGTAGTATAGTGTGGGGGGTTAGCAATCAGCCCCAGCATTTT
TRBJ1-6	TRBV19	-	-	CASTLGTDRSYNSPLHF	TGTGCCAGTACCCTTGGGACCGACCGAAGCTATAATTCACCCCTCCACTTT
TRBJ2-3	TRBV4-3	-	-	CASSQDRSTGTDTQYF	TGCGCCAGCAGCCAAGATAGGAGCACAGGCACAGATACGCAGTATTTT
TRBJ2-5	TRBV9	-	-	CASSVEAGRGETQYF	TGTGCCAGCAGCGTAGAAGCGGGGAGGGGGGAGACCCAGTACTTC
TRBJ2-3	TRBV11-2	once	-	CASGGPGSTDTQYF	TGTGCCAGCGGGGGTCCCGGATCCACAGATACGCAGTATTTT
TRBJ2-1	TRBV7-8	once	-	CASSFSRGAGDNEQFF	TGTGCCAGCAGCTTTAGTCGGGGGGCGGGGGACAATGAGCAGTTCTTC
TRBJ1-2	TRBV28	few	-	CASVGHSNYTF	TGTGCCAGTGTAGGACACTCCAACTACACCTTC
TRBJ1-1	TRBV19	-	-	CASSQGLNTEAFF	TGTGCCAGTAGTCAGGGGCTGAACACTGAAGCTTTCTTT
TRBJ1-1	TRBV5-1	-	TRBD1	CASSLGNTGGITEAFF	TGCGCCAGCAGCTTGGGGAACACAGGGGGCATAACTGAAGCTTTCTTT
TRBJ1-3	TRBV5-4	-	TRBD1	CASSWDSSGNTIYF	TGTGCCAGCAGCTGGGACAGTTCTGGAAACACCATATATTTT
TRBJ2-2	TRBV10-3	-	-	CAISESILRTGELFF	TGTGCCATCAGTGAGTCGATCCTCCGCACCGGGGAGCTGTTTTTT